A single sample is the source of the 22 T cell receptor beta chains below, sequenced in a study of identical twins. TCRdb independently ran MiXCR on the 5' RACE reads; one entry per CDR3 protein. The profile shows about 200,000 distinct CDR3 sequences, 6% to 9% of them singletons. The sample was also reused in another study, on yellow fever vaccine responses in identical twins.

The material sequenced was memory (CD45RO+) T cells sorted from blood. Source of these receptors: a woman younger than 30 in good health.

This clonotype was detected only a few times. The conserved phenylalanine or tryptophan is not found at the CDR3 terminus, so this likely reflects a read error. The chain recombines TRBV12-3 or TRBV12-4 with TRBJ2-2; 10 bases are a match to TRBD2. The CDR3 is made up of 16 amino acids. Trimming at V came to 8 bases and at J to 7 bases, leaving 13 bases not matched to a gene. CDR3 residues: CASLLAGGNRVGELFS. In nucleotides, the CDR3 is TGTGCCAGCCTTTTAGCGGGGGGAAACCGGGTCGGGGAGCTGTTTTCT.

This clonotype has just a few counts. The CDR3 sequence is CASCCGEGTGELFF. CDR3 coding DNA: TGTGCCAGCTGTTGCGGGGAAGGCACCGGGGAGCTGTTTTTT. J is TRBJ2-2 and V is TRBV2, with D tentatively TRBD2 (6 bases). The V gene's germline CDR1 is SNHLY and CDR2 FYNNEI. CDR3 length: 14 amino acids. With 8 bases removed from V and 4 bases from J, the gap between germline ends came to 14 bases.

This clonotype showed up many times. J is TRBJ2-5 and V is TRBV20-1; the D gene is possibly TRBD2 (7 bases). The V gene lost 0 bases and the J gene lost 3 bases, with 11 bases spanning the gap. The CDR3 length is 14 residues. Germline assignment: CDR1 DFQATT and CDR2 SNEGSKA (reference sequence). This CDR3 reads CSARDGGAEETQYF. The CDR3 bases are TGCAGTGCTAGAGATGGGGGGGCCGAAGAGACCCAGTACTTC.

This clonotype was seen many times. V is TRBV12-3 or TRBV12-4 and J is TRBJ2-3, with D perhaps matching TRBD2 (5 bases). V lost 1 base to trimming and J lost 4 bases, with 12 bases between them. The CDR3 sequence is 15 residues long. CDR3 amino acids: CASSLGPWRADTQYF. The CDR3 DNA sequence: TGTGCCAGCAGTTTAGGCCCCTGGCGGGCAGATACGCAGTATTTT.

The sample holds many counts of this clonotype. The chain combines TRBV12-3 or TRBV12-4 with TRBJ2-1; no firm D call. V lost 3 bases, J lost 8 bases, and 14 bases lay in between. CDR3 length: 14 residues. The CDR3 sequence: CASSFGQKGDEQFF. The CDR3, as DNA: TGTGCCAGCAGTTTCGGGCAGAAAGGCGATGAGCAGTTCTTC.

This clonotype occurred a few times. The chain carries TRBV11-2 and TRBJ1-5; TRBD1 is a possible D gene (5 bases). Germline V gives CDR1 SGHAT, CDR2 FQNNGV. Trimming stripped 5 bases from V and 2 bases from J, with 13 bases between. The CDR3 covers 15 residues. Here the CDR3 DNA reads TGTGCCAGCAGCATGGGGGAGATGGGCAATCAGCCCCAGCATTTT. It specifies CASSMGEMGNQPQHF. The whole variable domain, remainder taken from reference TRBV11-2 and TRBJ1-5, is EAGVAQSPRYKIIEKRQSVAFWCNPISGHATLYWYQQILGQGPKLLIQFQNNGVVDDSQLPKDRFSAERLKGVDSTLKIQPAKLEDSAVYLCASSMGEMGNQPQHFGDGTRLSIL.

At least ten counts were recorded for this clonotype. The chain is built from TRBV29-1 and TRBJ2-5; TRBD2 matches at 11 bases. Germline lookup yields CDR1 SQVTM and CDR2 ANQGSEA. This CDR3 region has 16 residues. V was clipped by 0 bases and J by 4 bases; unmatched bases: 7. The CDR3 DNA is TGCAGCGTTGAAGATCCGGCTAGCGGGGGGTTAGAGACCCAGTACTTC. Protein: CSVEDPASGGLETQYF.

This clonotype came up a few times. The gene calls are TRBV28 and TRBJ2-1; TRBD1 matches at 7 bases. J gave up 3 bases and V 7 bases, and 9 bases lay outside the gene matches. Germline V gene lookup returns CDR1 MDHEN and CDR2 SYDVKM. The CDR3 contains 15 residues. The CDR3 DNA reads as TGTGCCAGCACCCCGACAGGGCCCTTCTACAATGAGCAGTTCTTC. Amino acid sequence: CASTPTGPFYNEQFF.

This clonotype came up a few times. The rearrangement links TRBV5-1 to TRBJ1-5; D is undetermined. This CDR3 is built from 14 residues. V was cut by 4 bases and J by 6 bases, with 14 bases left in between. Germline V gene data show CDR1 as SGHRS and CDR2 as YFSETQ. The CDR3 DNA follows: TGCGCCAGCAGCCAAGGGTCTTCGGGTCAGCCCCAGCATTTT. Its translation is CASSQGSSGQPQHF. The full variable domain, with the rest looked up from reference TRBV5-1 and TRBJ1-5, is KAGVTQTPRYLIKTRGQQVTLSCSPISGHRSVSWYQQTPGQGLQFLFEYFSETQRNKGNFPGRFSGRQFSNSRSEMNVSTLELGDSALYLCASSQGSSGQPQHFGDGTRLSIL.

This clonotype came up a few times. The V and J genes are TRBV20-1 and TRBJ2-7; no definite D call. The V gene's germline CDR1 is DFQATT and CDR2 SNEGSKA (reference sequence). The V gene lost 3 bases and the J gene lost 0 bases, with 12 bases spanning the gap. The length of the CDR3 is 14 residues. The CDR3 protein is CSASPPISSYEQYF. CDR3 nucleotides: TGCAGTGCTAGTCCCCCGATCAGCTCCTACGAGCAGTACTTC.

There are many counts of this clonotype. J is TRBJ2-3 and V is TRBV3-1, with 8 bases fitting TRBD2. The CDR3 is 15 residues long. Germline-derived CDR1 and CDR2 are LGHDT and YNNKEL (reference sequence). V trimming: 4 bases; J trimming: 3 bases; junction bases outside the gene matches: 6. The CDR3 spells CASSPPGLATDTQYF. The CDR3, as DNA: TGTGCCAGCAGCCCCCCCGGACTAGCTACAGATACGCAGTATTTT.

This clonotype was found a few times. The rearrangement links TRBV28 to TRBJ2-2; 7 nucleotides match TRBD2. CDR1 is MDHEN, CDR2 SYDVKM, per germline. This CDR3 is built from 15 residues. The junction had 4 bases not matched to a gene; V was cut back by 5 bases and J by 1 base. The CDR3 nucleotides are TGTGCCAGCAGTCTTAGCGGGCGGAACACCGGGGAGCTGTTTTTT. It specifies CASSLSGRNTGELFF.

This clonotype was seen more than once but under ten times. The V call is TRBV20-1, the J call TRBJ2-7; D tentatively fits TRBD1 or TRBD2 (5 bases each). The CDR3 contains 15 residues. Trimming took 2 bases from V and 3 from J, leaving 17 bases between them. CDR1 is DFQATT and CDR2 is SNEGSKA in the germline V gene (reference sequence). The CDR3 loop is CSARTGTDSFYEQYF. The CDR3 DNA sequence: TGCAGTGCTAGAACCGGGACGGACTCCTTCTACGAGCAGTACTTC.

J is TRBJ2-7 and V is TRBV7-6; tentatively, D is TRBD2 (5 bases). CDR1 is SGHVS and CDR2 is FNYEAQ in the germline V gene. The V end lost 4 bases, the J end lost 0 bases, and 13 bases lay between the germline ends. CDR3 length: 15 residues. CDR3 in amino acids: CASSSRTGSSYEQYF. CDR3 bases: TGTGCCAGCAGCTCCCGGACTGGGAGCTCCTACGAGCAGTACTTC.

A few counts support this clonotype. The chain joins TRBV21-1 to TRBJ2-7. TRBV21-1 represents a pseudogene. The CDR3 has 12 amino acids. The CDR3 sequence is CASSIGRREQYF. The CDR3 DNA follows: TGTGCCAGCAGCATAGGAAGGAGAGAGCAGTACTTC.

This clonotype was counted only a few times. One end of the junction varies from germline; a read error may be responsible. The rearrangement links TRBV5-4 to TRBJ2-3; D is possibly TRBD1 (8 bases). Germline CDR1 reads SGHNT; CDR2 reads YYREEE (reference sequence). This CDR3 comprises 12 residues. The CDR3 sequence: CASSFLQGGSTF. The CDR3 DNA reads as TGTGCCAGCAGCTTCCTACAGGGGGGGTCTACTTTT.

The chain has TRBV6-1 and TRBJ2-7; 7 positions match TRBD1. J lost 1 base, V lost 6 bases, and 6 bases had no gene match. Germline V CDR1 and CDR2: MNHNS, SASEGT. The CDR3 is 14 residues long. In DNA form, the CDR3 reads TGTGCCAGCAGGAAAAGGGGACAGTCCTACGAGCAGTACTTC. Residues: CASRKRGQSYEQYF.

The chain recombines TRBV28 with TRBJ2-5; D is perhaps TRBD1 (5 bases). Germline CDR1 is MDHEN and CDR2 is SYDVKM. V was clipped by 5 bases and J by 3 bases, with 13 bases between them. The CDR3 sequence is 14 residues long. The CDR3, as DNA: TGTGCCAGCAGTCCCCAGGGAAGGGAAGAGACCCAGTACTTC. Amino acid sequence: CASSPQGREETQYF.

This clonotype was counted ten times or more. The chain links TRBV2 to TRBJ2-7; D is undetermined. V shed 8 bases and J shed 2 bases, with 7 bases lying between them. Germline V gene lookup returns CDR1 SNHLY and CDR2 FYNNEI. The CDR3 totals 11 residues. CDR3 amino acids: CASGDTYEQYF. The CDR3 DNA is TGTGCCAGCGGAGACACCTACGAGCAGTACTTC. Full variable domain (rest looked up from reference TRBV2 and TRBJ2-7): EPEVTQTPSHQVTQMGQEVILRCVPISNHLYFYWYRQILGQKVEFLVSFYNNEISEKSEIFDDQFSVERPDGSNFTLKIRSTKLEDSAMYFCASGDTYEQYFGPGTRLTVT.

This clonotype was recorded a few times. The chain is built from TRBV5-6 and TRBJ2-2, with no clear D. The CDR3 loop spans 19 amino acids. Trimming left V 2 bases short and J 1 base short, with 21 bases between. CDR1 is SGHDT and CDR2 is YYEEEE in the germline V gene. The CDR3 sequence is CASSFWRPGDTLNTGELFF. As DNA, the CDR3 is TGTGCCAGCAGCTTTTGGAGACCCGGTGACACTTTGAACACCGGGGAGCTGTTTTTT.

This clonotype came up once. The CDR3 is CASRWSIRSQETQYF. As DNA, the CDR3 is TGTGCCAGCAGGTGGAGTATTCGTTCACAAGAGACCCAGTACTTC. The rearrangement joins TRBV5-5 to TRBJ2-5; no clear D. The CDR3 is 15 residues long. Germline assignment: CDR1 SGHKS and CDR2 YYEKEE (reference sequence). The V and J ends lost 5 bases and 2 bases respectively, with 16 bases between them.

In DNA form, the CDR3 reads TGCGCCAGCAGCTTGGTTTTTCAGCAAGAGACCCAGTACTTC. This gives the protein CASSLVFQQETQYF. This chain joins TRBV5-1 and TRBJ2-5; D remains unclear. The CDR3 is 14 amino acids. V was pared by 0 bases and J by 2 bases, with 8 bases between. Germline CDR1 SGHRS, CDR2 YFSETQ.